This entry describes one TCR beta chain. This clonotype was seen a handful of times. The antigen it recognizes is unknown. No base qualities exist here, and no much larger clone lies one base off it. These data are taken from a study (dated by TCRdb to about 2015). Background for the entire study: The study tested whether tumor-infiltrating Tregs in breast cancer are recruited from blood Tregs or converted in situ from other CD4+ T cell subsets. Points the paper makes about the study in general: The TCR alpha and beta sequences of tumor-infiltrating Tregs showed the greatest overlap with tumor naive CD4+ T cells, followed by blood naive CD4+ T cells. Validation in the larger cohort was restricted to a single TCR beta V-J rearrangement rather than whole repertoires. Tumor memory CD4+ T cell TCR gene usage was found to cluster with blood and lymph node memory CD4+ cells and with lymph node naive CD4+ cells.

To purify naive CD4+ T cells, the Miltenyi Naive CD4+ T Cell Isolation kit was used, and CD25 microbeads served to deplete Tregs. Tregs, naive and memory CD4+ T cells from tumor, blood and ipsilateral draining lymph nodes of a few breast cancer patients underwent full-length TCR alpha and beta sequencing. Tumor tissue, along with lymph nodes from ipsilateral axillary dissection, was perfused with PBS, minced, and then digested using collagenase I and hyaluronidase. Mononuclear cells from lymph nodes or 50 to 60 ml of peripheral blood were isolated by Ficoll density gradient centrifugation. FACS confirmed that the sorted cell populations were more than 90% pure. Amplification of full-length TCR variable regions was done by 5' RACE PCR using constant-region reverse primers, and this step was followed by semi-nested PCR with Nested Universal Primer A. Using the ReliaPrep RNA Cell Miniprep System, total RNA was extracted, and the SMARTer RACE 5'/3' Kit was then used to reverse transcribe the RNA into 5'RACE-ready cDNA. An Illumina MiSeq was used to sequence the full-length TCR alpha and beta libraries, which had been barcoded with multiplex adaptors. As for the authors' bioinformatics: For each of nine subset-tissue groups, sequencing data from the five patients were pooled, and the groups were then compared using unsupervised clustering of TCR gene usage. The Morisita-Horn index was used to calculate repertoire similarity, with shared sequences weighted according to their contribution to each repertoire. TCRdb's own reprocessing of the public reads used fastp at Q25 and MiXCR and kept productive beta chains. Entries are consolidated by CDR3 protein sequence, retaining the most common genes and DNA. The V and J calls and clone size are TCRdb's, not the authors'. Within this sample are some 37,000 distinct CDR3 sequences, with about 19% of them counted one time only. The leading ten clones occupy about 2.8% of the sample.

The CDR3 measures 14 amino acids from cysteine to phenylalanine. Just the 42-base CDR3 DNA is kept, in frame starting at base 1. For this chain, trimming is 3 bases at the V end and 2 bases at the J end, and the number of junction bases without a gene match is 5. The germline V gene yields SGHRS for CDR1 and YFSETQ for CDR2. The sample consisted of naive CD4+ T cells sorted from a lymph node. Reading the label with the study, this specimen's cell subset or site is: naive CD4+ T cells, CD4+CD45RA+CD25-. This chain is built from TRBV5-1 and TRBJ2-7; 7 bases in the junction line up with TRBD2. This sequence originates from a female donor with breast cancer. The CDR3 protein: CASSSGLTTYEQYF. In nucleotides, the sequence is TGCGCCAGCAGCTCGGGACTAACTACCTACGAGCAGTACTTC.